One and the same sample provided the 21 T cell receptor beta chains below, sequenced in a study of blood T cell repertoires in COVID-19. The assay was immunoSEQ multiplex PCR, and TCRdb's table has in-frame clones only and misses some. The sample consists of under 75,000 clones, 72% of them appearing once. The specimen was peripheral blood. These receptors were obtained from a woman aged 70-85 years with COVID-19, enrolled during active disease.

The rearrangement joins TRBV24-1 to TRBJ1-2; TRBD1 agrees at 11 bases. CDR3 size: 15 residues. Germline V CDR1 and CDR2: KGHDR, SFDVKD. The J segment lost 4 bases and the V segment lost 7 bases, leaving 7 bases of the junction unmatched. DNA for the CDR3: TGTGCCACCAGCGGACAGGGGGCGGAAGGCTATGGCTACACCTTC. It yields the protein CATSGQGAEGYGYTF.

The V call is TRBV28, the J call TRBJ2-3; 10 bases are a match to TRBD1. CDR3 length: 16 amino acids. Unmatched junction bases numbered 11, after V lost 6 bases and J lost 5 bases. Germline-derived CDR1 and CDR2 are MDHEN and SYDVKM. DNA of the CDR3: TGTGCCAGCAGCGGTTATAAGGGACAGGGGATAGATACGCAGTATTTT. This gives the protein CASSGYKGQGIDTQYF.

The genes are TRBV27 and TRBJ2-2; TRBD2 agrees at 11 bases. The V gene end was trimmed by 2 bases and the J gene end by 0 bases; junction bases not matched to a gene: 8. CDR3 length equals 19 residues. Germline values: CDR1 MNHEY, CDR2 SMNVEV (reference sequence). The CDR3 bases are TGTGCCAGCAGTTTACTTCCCTTGACTAGCGGGACGAACACCGGGGAGCTGTTTTTT. This codes for CASSLLPLTSGTNTGELFF.

In the case of this clone: At one end the junction does not follow the germline gene, possibly because of a read error. The CDR3 DNA reads as TGCGCCAGCAGCTTGGATACAGGGGGCAATGGGCAGTTCTTC. This codes for CASSLDTGGNGQFF. V and J are TRBV5-1 and TRBJ2-1; 9 bases map to TRBD1. The CDR3 is 14 amino acids. Germline CDR1 SGHRS, CDR2 YFSETQ.

This clone was observed a few times. This chain uses TRBV7-8 with TRBJ1-1, with 7 bases matching TRBD1. Germline assignment: CDR1 SGHVS and CDR2 FQNEAQ. There are 13 residues in the CDR3. Trimming removed 4 bases from V and 5 bases from J; junction bases left unmatched: 4. CDR3 sequence: CASSYPGGTEAFF. The CDR3 DNA follows: TGTGCCAGCAGCTATCCAGGGGGAACTGAAGCTTTCTTT. Filled out from reference TRBV7-8 and TRBJ1-1, the complete variable domain reads GAGVSQSPRYKVAKRGQDVALRCDPISGHVSLFWYQQALGQGPEFLTYFQNEAQLDKSGLPSDRFFAERPEGSVSTLKIQRTQQEDSAVYLCASSYPGGTEAFFGQGTRLTVV.

This chain joins TRBV10-3 and TRBJ1-1, with D maybe TRBD1 (5 bases). Germline V gene sequence: CDR1 ENHRY, CDR2 SYGVKD. The germline V and J ends were trimmed by 2 bases and 5 bases, with 15 bases remaining between them. This CDR3 has 15 residues. The CDR3 here is CAISEGAPGGTEAFF. As DNA, the CDR3 is TGTGCCATCAGTGAGGGGGCGCCGGGGGGGACTGAAGCTTTCTTT.

The chain couples TRBV24-1 to TRBJ2-1; tentatively, D is TRBD2 (6 bases). Germline V CDR1 and CDR2: KGHDR, SFDVKD. V dropped 4 bases and J dropped 6 bases, with 27 bases sitting between them. The CDR3 runs 19 residues. Here the CDR3 reads CATSDHLRAGRRTINEQFF. The CDR3 DNA reads TGTGCCACCAGTGACCACCTTAGGGCGGGGAGAAGGACAATCAATGAGCAGTTCTTC.

The CDR3 DNA sequence: TGTGCCAGCAGCTTTAAGACAGGGGCGGAGACCCAGTACTTC. It codes for CASSFKTGAETQYF. The chain has TRBV5-4 and TRBJ2-5, with TRBD1 matching over 8 bases. This CDR3 is 14 amino acids long. CDR1 and CDR2 (germline): SGHNT, YYREEE (reference sequence). V gave up 2 bases and J gave up 5 bases; unmatched junction bases: 5.

This clone has only a few counts. The chain carries TRBV2 and TRBJ1-1, with TRBD1 matching 9 bases. The CDR3 loop spans 15 amino acids. The V gene's germline CDR1 is SNHLY and CDR2 FYNNEI. V was clipped by 3 bases and J by 3 bases; unmatched bases: 5. CDR3 residues: CASSDNRGRDTEAFF. The CDR3 DNA sequence: TGTGCCAGCAGTGACAACAGGGGGCGAGACACTGAAGCTTTCTTT. Full variable domain (missing parts from reference TRBV2 and TRBJ1-1): EPEVTQTPSHQVTQMGQEVILRCVPISNHLYFYWYRQILGQKVEFLVSFYNNEISEKSEIFDDQFSVERPDGSNFTLKIRSTKLEDSAMYFCASSDNRGRDTEAFFGQGTRLTVV.

The chain has TRBV29-1 and TRBJ2-5; D is undetermined. V was pared by 6 bases and J by 0 bases, with 11 bases between. The CDR3 runs to 13 residues. The germline CDR1 and CDR2 sequences are SQVTM and ANQGSEA. The CDR3 sequence is CSVRAAYQETQYF. CDR3 in DNA: TGCAGCGTCCGAGCAGCGTACCAAGAGACCCAGTACTTC.

This chain uses TRBV11-3 with TRBJ2-2, with D possibly TRBD2 on 5 matching bases. The CDR3 is 15 amino acids. V lost 2 bases, J lost 0 bases, and 7 bases lay in between. Germline assignment: CDR1 SGHNT and CDR2 YENEEA. The CDR3 sequence: CASSLLGANTGELFF. For the CDR3, the DNA is TGTGCCAGCAGCTTACTCGGGGCGAACACCGGGGAGCTGTTTTTT.

The rearrangement joins TRBV5-1 to TRBJ2-3; the match to TRBD2 covers 8 bases. V gave up 1 base and J gave up 4 bases; unmatched junction bases: 5. This CDR3 spans 15 amino acids. CDR1 SGHRS and CDR2 YFSETQ come from the germline V gene. This chain's CDR3 is CASSLRGLVSDTQYF. The CDR3 DNA is TGCGCCAGCAGCTTGCGGGGACTAGTCTCAGATACGCAGTATTTT.

V is TRBV5-1 and J is TRBJ2-1; no firm D call. The CDR3 loop spans 13 amino acids. Trimming left V 4 bases short and J 5 bases short, with 10 bases between. Germline-derived CDR1 and CDR2 are SGHRS and YFSETQ. The CDR3: CASSPNLDNEQFF. In DNA form, the CDR3 reads TGCGCCAGCAGCCCAAACTTAGACAATGAGCAGTTCTTC.

This clone was counted only a few times. This chain uses TRBV19 with TRBJ1-1, with D possibly matching TRBD1 (5 bases). The CDR3 loop spans 12 amino acids. From germline, CDR1 is LNHDA and CDR2 SQIVND (reference sequence). V lost 4 bases and J lost 10, with 13 bases in between. The CDR3 sequence: CASSTQGLGAFF. The CDR3 DNA sequence: TGTGCCAGTAGTACTCAGGGTTTAGGAGCTTTCTTT.

This clone has only a few counts. J is TRBJ1-1 and V is TRBV10-3; 8 bases line up with TRBD1. The junction had 5 bases not matched to a gene; V was cut back by 7 bases and J by 7 bases. Germline CDR1 reads ENHRY; CDR2 reads SYGVKD. This CDR3 is built from 12 residues. The DNA for the CDR3 is TGTGCCATCACCGGGACAGGCGATGAAGCTTTCTTT. Its translation is CAITGTGDEAFF.

J is TRBJ1-2 and V is TRBV6-5, with D possibly TRBD1 on 5 matching bases. V was shortened by 8 bases and J by 2 bases, with 12 bases between the two germline ends. Per germline, CDR1 MNHEY and CDR2 SVGAGI. The CDR3 has 13 residues. CDR3 bases: TGTGCCAGCTCCCGGGGGGTAAACTATGGCTACACCTTC. Residues: CASSRGVNYGYTF.

This chain connects TRBV5-1 to TRBJ2-1; perhaps TRBD2 as D (6 bases). V shed 0 bases and J shed 4 bases, with 11 bases lying between them. Germline CDR1 reads SGHRS; CDR2 reads YFSETQ. This CDR3 contains 15 residues. The DNA for the CDR3 is TGCGCCAGCAGCTTGGAAGGACGGGGGTACAATGAGCAGTTCTTC. Translated, it gives CASSLEGRGYNEQFF.

The chain has TRBV29-1 and TRBJ1-1; D may be TRBD1 (6 bases). Germline-derived CDR1 and CDR2 are SQVTM and ANQGSEA. V gave up 4 bases and J gave up 5 bases, with 17 bases separating them. This CDR3 contains 14 residues. This CDR3 is CSVARQASATEAFF. The DNA for the CDR3 is TGCAGCGTTGCCAGACAGGCCTCAGCGACTGAAGCTTTCTTT.

The rearrangement joins TRBV5-1 to TRBJ2-5; maybe TRBD2 (5 bases). The germline CDR1 and CDR2 sequences are SGHRS and YFSETQ. Trimming cost V 2 bases and J 1 base, with 12 bases left between them. The CDR3 runs 15 residues. The CDR3, as DNA: TGCGCCAGCAGCTTTTACCCCCTAGCCCAAGAGACCCAGTACTTC. Amino acids: CASSFYPLAQETQYF.

The chain joins TRBV5-1 to TRBJ2-7, with D possibly matching TRBD2 (6 bases). Trimming cost V 0 bases and J 4 bases, with 8 bases left between them. Germline CDR1 is SGHRS and CDR2 is YFSETQ. This CDR3 region has 13 residues. The CDR3: CASSLAAGYEQYF. CDR3 bases: TGCGCCAGCAGCTTGGCCGCGGGGTACGAGCAGTACTTC.

The chain combines TRBV11-3 with TRBJ2-2; tentatively, D is TRBD2 (7 bases). The CDR3 consists of 17 residues. V was trimmed by 4 bases and J by 5 bases, leaving 20 bases between them. CDR1 SGHNT and CDR2 YENEEA come from the germline V gene. The CDR3 DNA is TGTGCCAGCAGCTCCCCAAGGGGGGGAAGAAGGACCGGGGAGCTGTTTTTT. Amino acid sequence: CASSSPRGGRRTGELFF.